This TCR beta chain came from a study of blood T cells in healthy people across ages. This clonotype was picked up a small number of times. It was with a sample-barcoded 5' primer and a J-beta primer mix that a second PCR of about 6 to 12 cycles was run. TCRdb redid the calling of the 5' RACE reads with MiXCR, one entry per CDR3 protein. Here the sample spans some 760,000 distinct CDR3 sequences, around a quarter being singletons. This same sample was also taken into another study, of T cells of mothers and their children. Per that paper: A few healthy Caucasian mothers served as donors, and their six children did as well. In cDNA synthesis, all of the extracted RNA was used at around 1.4 ug per 15 ul. When mothers and children were related, their normalized repertoire overlap, which was always slightly higher, did not differ significantly from that of unrelated pairs.

The sequence derives from a boy aged 5-17 years in good health. Source material: blood.

The CDR3 reads CASSYLNEQFF. CDR3 bases: TGTGCCAGCAGTTACCTTAATGAGCAGTTCTTC. V and J are TRBV6-5 and TRBJ2-1, with D unclear. The length of the CDR3 is 11 residues. The germline CDR1 and CDR2 sequences are MNHEY and SVGAGI. V lost 2 bases to trimming and J lost 7 bases, with 3 bases between them.